The rows below give T cell receptor beta chains drawn from one sample of a study of cytomegalovirus exposure and HLA in healthy donors. TCRdb keeps only in-frame clones here, not all; method: immunoSEQ multiplex PCR. In the table there are about 160,000 clones, 55% to 70% of which are singletons. The sequencing input was PBMCs. The receptors derive from a woman aged 55-70 years in good health and CMV-seropositive. Each CDR3 is given with its conserved first and last residue. Fields, in order: J gene, D gene, clone size, V gene, CDR3 protein. D genes are given only for firm matches. Clone size is shown for a subset of rows, as once, few, many or a class of expanded clone.

TRBJ2-4 NA NA TRBV5-1 CASSPSVLLAKNIQYF
TRBJ2-3 NA NA TRBV7-3 CASSLTGSSTDTQYF
TRBJ2-2 TRBD2 NA TRBV7-3 CASSQGTSGSYTGELFF
TRBJ1-1 NA NA TRBV30 CAWGSRGTEAFF
TRBJ2-1 NA NA TRBV29-1 CSVGRERDISYNEQFF
TRBJ1-5 TRBD1 once TRBV27 CASSMGQPYNQPQHF
NA TRBD2 NA TRBV6-1 CASIGTSSSYEQYF
TRBJ2-7 NA few TRBV7-2 CASSLVGTQALYEQYF
TRBJ2-5 TRBD2 NA TRBV28 CASSPSGRETQYF
TRBJ2-1 NA NA TRBV5-5 CASSFRGDVKNEQFF
TRBJ1-1 TRBD1 NA TRBV4-1 CASSQVTGDTEAFF
TRBJ2-7 TRBD2 NA TRBV27 CASSAGTSGRANEQYF
TRBJ1-6 NA NA TRBV7-9 CASSFGQTNSPLHF
TRBJ2-7 TRBD2 few TRBV7-2 CASSLELASGEQYF
TRBJ2-7 NA NA TRBV7-9 CASSSDGVGEQYF
TRBJ2-1 TRBD2 NA TRBV15 CATVGRGPYQFF
TRBJ2-5 NA once TRBV7-6 CASSQSSGRGQETQYF